These T cell receptor beta chains were read from a single sample in a study of blood T cells in healthy people across ages. TCRdb analysed the 5' RACE reads with MiXCR anew, one entry per CDR3 protein. The repertoire holds about 1.1 million distinct CDR3 sequences, with around two fifths as singletons. Sequencing was performed on blood. The receptors come from a man between 18 and 29 years old in good health. Each CDR3 is given with its conserved first and last residue. Fields, in order: V gene, J gene, clone size, D gene, CDR3 DNA, CDR3 protein. D genes are given only for firm matches. A row's size may be missing; if present it is once, few, many or a size class.

TRBV4-3,TRBJ2-1,many,NA,TGCGCCAGCAGCATGAGTAGTCTAGCTGCGGGTGAGCAGTTCTTC,CASSMSSLAAGEQFF
TRBV7-9,TRBJ1-2,few,TRBD1,TGTGCCAGCGGACAGGGCCCAGGCTACACCTTC,CASGQGPGYTF
TRBV7-2,TRBJ1-1,NA,NA,TGTGCCAGCAGCTCGCAAACTACTGGGGCAACTGGAGACACTGAAGCTTTCTTT,CASSSQTTGATGDTEAFF
TRBV5-1,TRBJ1-1,few,NA,TGCGCCAGCAGCTGGAGGGGTCAGCGCCACACTGAAGCTTTCTTT,CASSWRGQRHTEAFF
TRBV20-1,TRBJ1-2,once,NA,TGCAGTGCCCCTCGTTTGGGGGGCGGCTATGGCTACACCTTC,CSAPRLGGGYGYTF
TRBV20-1,TRBJ1-1,few,TRBD1,TGCAGTGCGCGGACAGGGGGACAAAACACTGAAGCTTTCTTT,CSARTGGQNTEAFF
TRBV12-3/TRBV12-4,TRBJ2-4,NA,TRBD2,TGTGCCAGCAGTTTAATCGCTAGCGGGAGGTTCGCCAAAAACATTCAGTACTTC,CASSLIASGRFAKNIQYF
TRBV6-2/TRBV6-3,TRBJ2-2,NA,NA,TGTGCCAGCAGTTCCACGTTAATCACCGGGGAGCTGTTTTTT,CASSSTLITGELFF
TRBV10-3,TRBJ2-6,few,NA,TGTGCCATCAGTGAGTCGAGGACGCAGGGGACTGGGGCCAACGTCCTGACTTTC,CAISESRTQGTGANVLTF
TRBV5-6,TRBJ1-1,NA,NA,TGTGCCAGCAGCTCCTGGATGAACACTGAAGCTTTCTTT,CASSSWMNTEAFF
TRBV18,TRBJ2-5,few,NA,TGTGCCAGCTCACCAGGGGCGTCAGCCCGAGAGACCCAGTACTTC,CASSPGASARETQYF
TRBV20-1,TRBJ2-7,NA,TRBD2,TGCAGTGCTGGACTAGCGGGGAACTCCTACGAGCAGTACTTC,CSAGLAGNSYEQYF
TRBV29-1,TRBJ1-2,many,NA,TGCAGCGTCACGGGACAAGCTAACTATGGCTACACCTTC,CSVTGQANYGYTF
TRBV7-9,TRBJ2-5,NA,NA,TGTGCCAACAGCGCCAACCTCGGGGATGGACGAGAGACCCAGTACTTC,CANSANLGDGRETQYF
TRBV6-2/TRBV6-3,TRBJ2-7,NA,TRBD1,TGTGCCAGCAGACCGGGACAGAACTACGAGCAGTACTTC,CASRPGQNYEQYF
TRBV27,TRBJ1-4,NA,NA,TGTGCCAGCAGTCAAGGGCGGGGACCAACTAATGAAAAACTGTTTTTT,CASSQGRGPTNEKLFF
TRBV2,TRBJ2-7,few,NA,TGTGCCAGCAGAGTGGGCGGGACAGCTTCCTACGAGCAGTACTTC,CASRVGGTASYEQYF
TRBV25-1,TRBJ1-2,few,NA,TGTGCCAGCAGTGGGGACACTAGGGGCTACACCTTC,CASSGDTRGYTF
TRBV6-4,TRBJ1-2,many,NA,TGTGCCAGCAGTGACGGCAGTAACTATGGCTACACCTTC,CASSDGSNYGYTF
TRBV20-1,TRBJ2-5,NA,NA,TGCAGTGCTAGAGTTGGGTTTGAGGAGGAAGAGACCCAGTACTTC,CSARVGFEEEETQYF
TRBV7-8,TRBJ2-1,NA,NA,TGTGCCAGCAGCTTCAGGGTACGGGCTGAATACAATGAGCAGTTCTTC,CASSFRVRAEYNEQFF
TRBV7-9,TRBJ2-1,few,NA,TGTGCCAGCGGACAGCCAGATAACTACAATGAGCAGTTCTTC,CASGQPDNYNEQFF
TRBV7-2,TRBJ2-5,NA,NA,TGTGCCAGCAGCTTAGGGCCAGGGGCCCGCCTTGGGACCCAGTACTTC,CASSLGPGARLGTQYF
TRBV12-3/TRBV12-4,TRBJ2-1,NA,TRBD2,TGTGCCAGCAGTCCAGACCAACTAGCGGGGGGGCAGAATGAGCAGTTCTTC,CASSPDQLAGGQNEQFF
TRBV3-1,TRBJ2-1,NA,TRBD2,TGTGCCAGCAGCCCGAGCAGCGGGGGGGCCTACAATGAGCAGTTCTTC,CASSPSSGGAYNEQFF
TRBV25-1,TRBJ1-2,NA,TRBD1,TGTGCCAGCAGTGAATCTAGGACAGGGGGCCGAGGTTCAGGCTACACCTTC,CASSESRTGGRGSGYTF
TRBV12-3/TRBV12-4,TRBJ2-7,NA,NA,TGTGCCAGCACCATTGGGGCAGGAGGAGAGACACGGGAGCAGTACTTC,CASTIGAGGETREQYF
TRBV5-1,TRBJ1-6,NA,NA,TGCGCCGGCTCTGGAAGGGGAAGTTCACCCCTCCACTTT,CAGSGRGSSPLHF
TRBV4-3,TRBJ2-2,NA,TRBD1,TGCGCCAGCAGCCAGTATGGACAGGGGAACACCGGGGAGCTGTTTTTT,CASSQYGQGNTGELFF
TRBV5-1,TRBJ1-1,few,TRBD1,TGCGCCAGCAGCTTGGGGACAGGGGGCGTAACTACTGAAGCTTTCTTT,CASSLGTGGVTTEAFF
TRBV4-2,TRBJ1-2,few,NA,TGTGCCAGCAGCGAAGAGCAGGGGTATGGCTACACCTTC,CASSEEQGYGYTF
TRBV5-1,TRBJ1-4,NA,TRBD1,TGCGCCAGCAGCACGTCCGGGACAGCTAATGAAAAACTGTTTTTT,CASSTSGTANEKLFF
TRBV12-3/TRBV12-4,TRBJ1-2,few,NA,TGTGCCAGCAGTTTATCCCCCGAGGGAAAGCGAGACTACACCTTC,CASSLSPEGKRDYTF
TRBV23-1,TRBJ1-2,few,NA,TGCGCCACCACAGTGGGGGGCTACACCTTC,CATTVGGYTF
TRBV4-3,TRBJ2-5,NA,NA,TGCGCCAGCAGCCAAGGTCATGGAAACCAAGAGACCCAGTACTTC,CASSQGHGNQETQYF
TRBV7-2,TRBJ2-1,NA,TRBD1,TGTGCCAGCAACCAAAGGGGACAGGTAACCTACAATGAGCAGTTCTTC,CASNQRGQVTYNEQFF
TRBV30,TRBJ1-2,once,NA,TGTGCCTGGAGTGGACTATCACCGGACCTTAACTATGGCGACGCCTTC,CAWSGLSPDLNYGDAF
TRBV6-4,TRBJ2-3,NA,TRBD1,TGTGCCAGCAGTCAACAAGGGACAGGGGGCCCAGATACGCGGTATTTT,CASSQQGTGGPDTRYF
TRBV28,TRBJ2-5,NA,TRBD2,TGTGCCAGCAGTTTCTCTAGCGGGGGGGTAAATGAGCAGTACTTC,CASSFSSGGVNEQYF
TRBV5-1,TRBJ2-2,few,NA,TGCGCCAGCAGCCCCGGCCAGGGGTTGGACACCGGGGAGCTGTTTTTT,CASSPGQGLDTGELFF
TRBV6-6,TRBJ2-7,NA,NA,TGTGCCAGCAGCCGCCGGAATGTATACGAGCAGTACTTC,CASSRRNVYEQYF
TRBV6-1,TRBJ1-4,NA,TRBD1,TGTGCCAGCAGTGAGGGAGGGGACAGGGGGCGATCCGGAAAACTGTTTTTT,CASSEGGDRGRSGKLFF
TRBV29-1,TRBJ2-3,few,NA,TGCAGCGCTGATTTCTCAGCAGATACGCAGTATTTT,CSADFSADTQYF
TRBV5-1,TRBJ2-3,few,TRBD1,TGCGCCAGCAGCTCCACAGGGGCCCGCCCAAGCACAGATACGCAGTATTTT,CASSSTGARPSTDTQYF
TRBV7-2,TRBJ2-3,NA,TRBD1,TGTGCCAGCAGCGGACTCCGAATACAGGGGGAAACAGATACGCAGTATTTT,CASSGLRIQGETDTQYF
TRBV10-3,TRBJ1-2,few,NA,TGTGCCATCAGTGAGTCGAAGGGACCGTATGGCTACACCTTC,CAISESKGPYGYTF
TRBV27,TRBJ2-3,NA,NA,TGTGCCAGCAGGGATAAATGGTCGGATATGACAGGTCATACGCAGTATTTT,CASRDKWSDMTGHTQYF
TRBV27,TRBJ2-1,NA,NA,TGTGCCAGCAGTCTCCGGGATTCCAGTGAGCAGTTCTTC,CASSLRDSSEQFF
TRBV4-2,TRBJ2-1,few,TRBD2,TGTGCCAGCAGCCAAGATGGGCTAGCGGGCTACAATGAGCAGTTCTTC,CASSQDGLAGYNEQFF
TRBV12-3/TRBV12-4,TRBJ1-4,NA,NA,TGTGCCAGCAGTACTGAACGGACGTTAAAAAAACTGTTTTTT,CASSTERTLKKLFF
TRBV12-3/TRBV12-4,TRBJ2-3,NA,TRBD2,TGTGCCAGCAACCCACTAGCGGGGGGGAATACGCAGTATTTT,CASNPLAGGNTQYF
TRBV12-3/TRBV12-4,TRBJ1-3,NA,NA,TGTGCCAGCACTCTCGGACAAGGGGCATACACCATATATTTT,CASTLGQGAYTIYF